Included here is one T cell receptor beta chain sequence, with context. Clones were read by immunoSEQ multiplex PCR, and TCRdb kept only the in-frame ones, dropping some. The sample holds about 310,000 clones; around 87% are singletons and the top ten take around 8%. This sample is part of a study of blood T cell repertoires in COVID-19. V was shortened by 2 bases and J by 0 bases, with 13 bases between the two germline ends. CDR1 is SGHDT, CDR2 YYEEEE, per germline. The CDR3 sequence is 16 residues long. Sequencing was carried out using peripheral blood. The chain links TRBV5-6 to TRBJ2-3; tentative D call: TRBD1 (6 bases). The origin of this receptor is a woman between 45 and 60 years old who had recovered from COVID-19. The CDR3 DNA sequence: TGTGCCAGCAGCTTACAGGGCCATCATAGCACAGATACGCAGTATTTT. Residues: CASSLQGHHSTDTQYF.